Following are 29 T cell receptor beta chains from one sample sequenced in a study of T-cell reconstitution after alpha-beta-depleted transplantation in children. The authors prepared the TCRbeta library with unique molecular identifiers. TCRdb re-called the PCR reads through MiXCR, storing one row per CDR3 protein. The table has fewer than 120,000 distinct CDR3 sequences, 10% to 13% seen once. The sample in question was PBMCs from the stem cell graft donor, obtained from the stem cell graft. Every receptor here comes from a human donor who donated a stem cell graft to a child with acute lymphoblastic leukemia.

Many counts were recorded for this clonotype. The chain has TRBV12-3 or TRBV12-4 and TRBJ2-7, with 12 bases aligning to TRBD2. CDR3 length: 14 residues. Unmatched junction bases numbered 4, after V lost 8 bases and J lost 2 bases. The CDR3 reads CASGRTSGAYEQYF. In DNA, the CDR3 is TGTGCCAGCGGCCGGACTAGCGGGGCCTACGAGCAGTACTTC.

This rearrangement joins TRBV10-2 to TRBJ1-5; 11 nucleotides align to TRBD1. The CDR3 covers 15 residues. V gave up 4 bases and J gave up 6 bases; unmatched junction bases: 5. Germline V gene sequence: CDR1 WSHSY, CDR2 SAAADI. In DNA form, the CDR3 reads TGCGCCAGCAGTGGGGACAGGGGGGGGGGTCAGCCCCAGCATTTT. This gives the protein CASSGDRGGGQPQHF.

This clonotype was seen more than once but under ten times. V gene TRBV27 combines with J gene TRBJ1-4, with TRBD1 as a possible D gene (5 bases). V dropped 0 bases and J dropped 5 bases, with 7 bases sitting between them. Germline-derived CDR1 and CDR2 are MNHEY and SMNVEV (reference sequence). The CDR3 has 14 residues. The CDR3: CASSLSGRNEKLFF. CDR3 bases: TGTGCCAGCAGTTTATCGGGACGGAATGAAAAACTGTTTTTT.

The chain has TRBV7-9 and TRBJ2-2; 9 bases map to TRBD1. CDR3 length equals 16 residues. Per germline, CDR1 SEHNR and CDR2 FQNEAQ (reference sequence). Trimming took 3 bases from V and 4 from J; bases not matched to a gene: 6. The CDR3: CASSFGQGFSTGELFF. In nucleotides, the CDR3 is TGTGCCAGCAGCTTTGGACAGGGGTTTAGCACCGGGGAGCTGTTTTTT.

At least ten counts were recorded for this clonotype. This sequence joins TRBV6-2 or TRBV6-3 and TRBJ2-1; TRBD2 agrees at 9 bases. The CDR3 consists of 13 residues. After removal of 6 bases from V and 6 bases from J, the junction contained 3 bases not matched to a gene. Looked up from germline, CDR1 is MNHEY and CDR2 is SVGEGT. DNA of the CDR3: TGTGCCAGCAGGGGACTAGCATCCAATGAGCAGTTCTTC. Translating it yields CASRGLASNEQFF.

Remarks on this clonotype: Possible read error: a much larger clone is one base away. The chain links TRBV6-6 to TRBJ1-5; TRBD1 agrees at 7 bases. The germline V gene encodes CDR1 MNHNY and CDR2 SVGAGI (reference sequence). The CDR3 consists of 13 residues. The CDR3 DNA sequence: TGTGCCAGCAGTTGGGGACAGAATCGGCCCCAGCATTTT. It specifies CASSWGQNRPQHF.

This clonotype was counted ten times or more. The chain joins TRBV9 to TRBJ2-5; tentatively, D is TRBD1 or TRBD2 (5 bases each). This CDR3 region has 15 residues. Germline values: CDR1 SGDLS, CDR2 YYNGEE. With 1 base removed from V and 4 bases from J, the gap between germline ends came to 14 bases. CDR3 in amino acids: CASSVNEGTGETQYF. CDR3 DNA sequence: TGTGCCAGCAGCGTAAACGAAGGGACGGGAGAGACCCAGTACTTC.

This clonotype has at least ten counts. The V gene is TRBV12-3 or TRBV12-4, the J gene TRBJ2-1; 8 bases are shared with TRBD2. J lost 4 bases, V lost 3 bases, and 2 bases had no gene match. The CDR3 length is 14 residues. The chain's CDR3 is CASSFSGNYNEQFF. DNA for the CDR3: TGTGCCAGCAGTTTTAGCGGGAATTACAATGAGCAGTTCTTC.

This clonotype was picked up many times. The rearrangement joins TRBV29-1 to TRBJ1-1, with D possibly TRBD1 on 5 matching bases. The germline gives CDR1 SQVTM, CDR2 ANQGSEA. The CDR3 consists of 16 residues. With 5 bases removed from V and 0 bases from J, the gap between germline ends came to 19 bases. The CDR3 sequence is CSVPDRKTPLNTEAFF. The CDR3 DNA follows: TGCAGCGTTCCCGACAGAAAGACCCCTCTGAACACTGAAGCTTTCTTT.

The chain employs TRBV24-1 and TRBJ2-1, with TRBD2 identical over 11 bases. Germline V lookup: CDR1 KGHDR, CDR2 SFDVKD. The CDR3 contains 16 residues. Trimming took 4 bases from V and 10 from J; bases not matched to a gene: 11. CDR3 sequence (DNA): TGTGCCACCAGTGAGGGTAAACTAGCGGGAGTCGGGGAGCAGTTCTTC. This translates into CATSEGKLAGVGEQFF.

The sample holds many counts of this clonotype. CDR3 coding DNA: TGTGCCAGCAGCTACTCACCCCAAGAGACCCAGTACTTC. Its translation: CASSYSPQETQYF. V usage is TRBV7-2 and J usage is TRBJ2-5; D is unclear. Germline V gene sequence: CDR1 SGHTA, CDR2 FQGNSA. There are 13 residues in the CDR3. Trimming took off 4 bases at V and 1 base at J, with 7 bases between the two ends.

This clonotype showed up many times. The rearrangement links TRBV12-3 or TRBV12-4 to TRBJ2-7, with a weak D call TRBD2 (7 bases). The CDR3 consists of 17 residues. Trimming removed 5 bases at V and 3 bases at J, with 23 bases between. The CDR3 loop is CASSGGRGAGSLYEQYF. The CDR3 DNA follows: TGTGCCAGCAGTGGGGGCCGGGGGGCAGGGAGCCTCTACGAGCAGTACTTC.

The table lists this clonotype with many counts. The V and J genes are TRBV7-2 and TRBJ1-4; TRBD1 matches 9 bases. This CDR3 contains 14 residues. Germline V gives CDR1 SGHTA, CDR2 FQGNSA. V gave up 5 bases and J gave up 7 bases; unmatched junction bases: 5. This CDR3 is CASSQDRGTEKLFF. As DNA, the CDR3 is TGTGCCAGCAGCCAGGACAGGGGAACTGAAAAACTGTTTTTT. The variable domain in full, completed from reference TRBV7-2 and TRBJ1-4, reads GAGVSQSPSNKVTEKGKDVELRCDPISGHTALYWYRQSLGQGLEFLIYFQGNSAPDKSGLPSDRFSAERTGGSVSTLTIQRTQQEDSAVYLCASSQDRGTEKLFFGSGTQLSVL.

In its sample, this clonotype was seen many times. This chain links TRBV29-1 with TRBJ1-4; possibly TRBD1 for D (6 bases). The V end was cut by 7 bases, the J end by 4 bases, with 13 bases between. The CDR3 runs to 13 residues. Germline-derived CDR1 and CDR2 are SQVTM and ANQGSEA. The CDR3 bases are TGCAGCGCTGGACAGAGTGTTAATGAAAAACTGTTTTTT. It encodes CSAGQSVNEKLFF.

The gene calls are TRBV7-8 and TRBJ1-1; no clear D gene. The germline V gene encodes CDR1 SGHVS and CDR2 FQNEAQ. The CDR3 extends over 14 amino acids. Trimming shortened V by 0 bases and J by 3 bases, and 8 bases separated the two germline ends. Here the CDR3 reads CASSLAAAHTEAFF. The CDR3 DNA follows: TGTGCCAGCAGCTTAGCCGCTGCTCACACTGAAGCTTTCTTT.

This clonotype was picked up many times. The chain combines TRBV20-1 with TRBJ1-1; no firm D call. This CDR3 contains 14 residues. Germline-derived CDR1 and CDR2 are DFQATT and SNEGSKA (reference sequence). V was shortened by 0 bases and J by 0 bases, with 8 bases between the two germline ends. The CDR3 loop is CSARDGLLNTEAFF. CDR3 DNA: TGCAGTGCTAGAGATGGCCTCTTGAACACTGAAGCTTTCTTT.

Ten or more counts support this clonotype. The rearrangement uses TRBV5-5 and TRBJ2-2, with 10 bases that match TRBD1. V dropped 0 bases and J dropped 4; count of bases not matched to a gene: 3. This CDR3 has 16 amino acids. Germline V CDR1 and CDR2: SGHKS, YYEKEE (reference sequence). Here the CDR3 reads CASSLGQGASTGELFF. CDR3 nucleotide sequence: TGTGCCAGCAGCTTGGGACAGGGGGCTTCCACCGGGGAGCTGTTTTTT. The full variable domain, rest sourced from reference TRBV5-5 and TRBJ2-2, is DAGVTQSPTHLIKTRGQQVTLRCSPISGHKSVSWYQQVLGQGPQFIFQYYEKEERGRGNFPDRFSARQFPNYSSELNVNALLLGDSALYLCASSLGQGASTGELFFGEGSRLTVL.

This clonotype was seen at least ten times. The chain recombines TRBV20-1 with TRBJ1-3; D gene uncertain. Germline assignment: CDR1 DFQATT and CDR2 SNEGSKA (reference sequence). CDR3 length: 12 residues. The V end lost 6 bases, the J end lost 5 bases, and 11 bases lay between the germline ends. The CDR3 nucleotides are TGCAGTGCCTCGGATGTTAGAAACACCATATATTTT. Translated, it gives CSASDVRNTIYF.

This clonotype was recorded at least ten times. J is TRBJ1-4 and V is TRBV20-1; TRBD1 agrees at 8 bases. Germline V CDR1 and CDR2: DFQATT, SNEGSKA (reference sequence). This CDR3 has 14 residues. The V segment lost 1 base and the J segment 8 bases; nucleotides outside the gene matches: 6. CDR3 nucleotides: TGCAGTGCTAGAGCCGGACAGGGAATGGAAAAACTGTTTTTT. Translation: CSARAGQGMEKLFF.

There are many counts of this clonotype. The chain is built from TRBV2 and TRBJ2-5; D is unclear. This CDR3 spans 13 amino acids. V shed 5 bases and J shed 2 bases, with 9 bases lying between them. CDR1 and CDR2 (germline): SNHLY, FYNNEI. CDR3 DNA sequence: TGTGCCAGCAGTTCAACTCAACAAGAGACCCAGTACTTC. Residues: CASSSTQQETQYF.

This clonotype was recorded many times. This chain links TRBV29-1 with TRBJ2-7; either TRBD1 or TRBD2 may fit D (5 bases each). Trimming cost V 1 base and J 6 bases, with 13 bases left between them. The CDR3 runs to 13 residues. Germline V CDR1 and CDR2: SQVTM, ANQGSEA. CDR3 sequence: CSVEGQGAFEQYF. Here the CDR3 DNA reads TGCAGCGTTGAAGGGCAGGGAGCTTTCGAGCAGTACTTC.

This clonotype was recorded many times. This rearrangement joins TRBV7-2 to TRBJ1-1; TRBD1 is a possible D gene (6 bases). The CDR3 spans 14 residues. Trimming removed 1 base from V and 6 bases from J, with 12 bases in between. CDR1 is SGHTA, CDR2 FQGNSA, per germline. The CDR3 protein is CASSLGRGAAEAFF. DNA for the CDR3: TGTGCCAGCAGCTTAGGGCGGGGGGCGGCTGAAGCTTTCTTT.

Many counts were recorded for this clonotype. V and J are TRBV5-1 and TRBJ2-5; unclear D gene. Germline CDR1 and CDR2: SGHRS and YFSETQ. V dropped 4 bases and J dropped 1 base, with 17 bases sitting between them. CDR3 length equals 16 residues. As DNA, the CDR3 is TGCGCCAGCAGCCTTTTCCCTACATCTACCCAAGAGACCCAGTACTTC. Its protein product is CASSLFPTSTQETQYF. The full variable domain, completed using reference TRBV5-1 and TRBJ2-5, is KAGVTQTPRYLIKTRGQQVTLSCSPISGHRSVSWYQQTPGQGLQFLFEYFSETQRNKGNFPGRFSGRQFSNSRSEMNVSTLELGDSALYLCASSLFPTSTQETQYFGPGTRLLVL.

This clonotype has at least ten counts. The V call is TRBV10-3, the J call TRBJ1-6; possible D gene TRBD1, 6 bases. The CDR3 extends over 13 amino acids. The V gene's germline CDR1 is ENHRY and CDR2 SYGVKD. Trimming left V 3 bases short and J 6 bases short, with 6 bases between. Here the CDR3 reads CAISEQGNSPLHF. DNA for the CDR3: TGTGCCATCAGTGAACAGGGTAATTCACCCCTCCACTTT.

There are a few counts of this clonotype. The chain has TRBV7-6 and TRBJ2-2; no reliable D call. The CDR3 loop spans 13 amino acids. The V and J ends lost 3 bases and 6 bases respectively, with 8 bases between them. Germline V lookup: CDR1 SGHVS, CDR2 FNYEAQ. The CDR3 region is CASSFNQAGELFF. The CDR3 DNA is TGTGCCAGCAGCTTTAATCAGGCCGGGGAGCTGTTTTTT. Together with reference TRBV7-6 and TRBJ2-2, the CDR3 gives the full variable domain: GAGVSQSPRYKVTKRGQDVALRCDPISGHVSLYWYRQALGQGPEFLTYFNYEAQQDKSGLPNDRFSAERPEGSISTLTIQRTEQRDSAMYRCASSFNQAGELFFGEGSRLTVL.

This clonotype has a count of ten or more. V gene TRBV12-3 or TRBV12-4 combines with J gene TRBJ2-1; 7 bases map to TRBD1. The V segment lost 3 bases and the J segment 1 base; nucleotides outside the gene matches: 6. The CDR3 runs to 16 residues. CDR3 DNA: TGTGCCAGCAGTTTCCGACAGGGTAGGTCCTACAATGAGCAGTTCTTC. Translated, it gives CASSFRQGRSYNEQFF.

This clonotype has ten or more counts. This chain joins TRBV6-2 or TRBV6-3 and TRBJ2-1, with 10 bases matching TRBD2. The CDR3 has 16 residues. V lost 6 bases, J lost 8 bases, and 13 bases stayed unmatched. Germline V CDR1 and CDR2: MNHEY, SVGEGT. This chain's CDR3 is CASRNPAAGGSDEQFF. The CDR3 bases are TGTGCCAGCAGAAACCCCGCAGCGGGAGGGTCCGATGAGCAGTTCTTC.

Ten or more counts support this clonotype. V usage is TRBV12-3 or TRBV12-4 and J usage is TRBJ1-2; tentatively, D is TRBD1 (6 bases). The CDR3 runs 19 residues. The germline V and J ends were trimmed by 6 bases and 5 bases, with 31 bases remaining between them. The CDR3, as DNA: TGTGCCAGCAGCATTATTCCCCTACAGGGTCGGCTAACGCCGTATGGCTACACCTTC. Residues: CASSIIPLQGRLTPYGYTF.

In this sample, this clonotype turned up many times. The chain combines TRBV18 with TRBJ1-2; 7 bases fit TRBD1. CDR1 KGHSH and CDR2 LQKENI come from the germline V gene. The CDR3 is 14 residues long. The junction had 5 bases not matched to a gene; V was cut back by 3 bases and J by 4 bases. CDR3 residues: CASSPQGDSYGYTF. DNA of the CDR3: TGTGCCAGCTCACCTCAGGGGGACAGCTATGGCTACACCTTC.